The 9 T cell receptor beta chains listed next were all sequenced from one sample in a study of CD8 T cells in Susac syndrome. RNA was extracted with the RNeasy kit, and a quantity of about 0.45 to 1 ug was reverse transcribed using random hexamers. MiXCR, applied by TCRdb to the immunoSEQ multiplex PCR reads, yields one record per CDR3 protein. The data contain roughly 84,000 distinct CDR3 sequences, about 96% of them seen just once; the ten biggest clones take up approximately 0.42%. The sequencing input was CD8+ T cells from PBMCs. The source of these receptors is a human donor with Susac syndrome.

The V gene is TRBV29-1, the J gene TRBJ1-2; perhaps TRBD1 as D (6 bases). This CDR3 contains 12 residues. The germline V gene encodes CDR1 SQVTM and CDR2 ANQGSEA. The germline V and J ends were trimmed by 7 bases and 5 bases, with 14 bases remaining between them. CDR3 DNA sequence: TGCAGCGGATACAGGGATATGTATGGCTACACCTTC. Residues: CSGYRDMYGYTF.

The chain carries TRBV30 and TRBJ2-2; 9 bases map to TRBD1. Losses at the gene ends were 3 bases for V and 1 base for J; bases not matched to a gene: 3. This CDR3 contains 15 residues. The germline CDR1 and CDR2 sequences are GTSNPN and SVGIG (reference sequence). The CDR3 DNA follows: TGTGCCTGGAGACCGGGACAGGGGAACACCGGGGAGCTGTTTTTT. This gives the protein CAWRPGQGNTGELFF. Full variable domain (outside the CDR3, taken from reference TRBV30 and TRBJ2-2): SQTIHQWPATLVQPVGSPLSLECTVEGTSNPNLYWYRQAAGRGLQLLFYSVGIGQISSEVPQNLSASRPQDRQFILSSKKLLLSDSGFYLCAWRPGQGNTGELFFGEGSRLTVL.

The chain carries TRBV28 and TRBJ1-4; D is unclear. CDR3 size: 15 residues. CDR1 and CDR2 (germline): MDHEN, SYDVKM. V gave up 1 base and J gave up 1 base, with 7 bases separating them. The CDR3 loop reads CASSLYPETNEKLFF. CDR3 sequence (DNA): TGTGCCAGCAGTTTATACCCGGAAACTAATGAAAAACTGTTTTTT.

This chain connects TRBV20-1 to TRBJ2-5, with D uncertain. V was shortened by 6 bases and J by 5 bases, with 13 bases between the two germline ends. The germline V gene encodes CDR1 DFQATT and CDR2 SNEGSKA (reference sequence). The CDR3 length is 12 residues. The CDR3 nucleotides read TGCAGTGCCAGACCGGCCGGCGAGACCCAGTACTTC. It specifies CSARPAGETQYF.

This clonotype was detected once. V usage is TRBV27 and J usage is TRBJ2-3; perhaps TRBD1 as D (5 bases). This CDR3 is 17 amino acids long. From germline, CDR1 is MNHEY and CDR2 SMNVEV (reference sequence). V was clipped by 2 bases and J by 0 bases, with 15 bases between them. CDR3: CASSLIQGITSTDTQYF. In DNA form, the CDR3 reads TGTGCCAGCAGTTTAATTCAGGGCATTACTAGCACAGATACGCAGTATTTT.

The chain couples TRBV29-1 to TRBJ1-2, with D possibly being TRBD1 (5 bases). Trimming removed 5 bases at V and 4 bases at J, with 17 bases between. This CDR3 is built from 14 residues. CDR1 is SQVTM, CDR2 ANQGSEA, per germline. The CDR3 region is CSVTAQDKPYGYTF. The CDR3 DNA follows: TGCAGCGTTACTGCACAGGACAAACCCTATGGCTACACCTTC.

The chain carries TRBV28 and TRBJ2-7, with unresolved D. The V gene's germline CDR1 is MDHEN and CDR2 SYDVKM. CDR3 length equals 12 residues. V gave up 5 bases and J gave up 2 bases, with 7 bases separating them. CDR3 sequence (DNA): TGTGCCAGCAGTCCCCGGACCTACGAGCAGTACTTC. It specifies CASSPRTYEQYF.

This chain joins TRBV9 and TRBJ2-3, with D possibly matching TRBD1 (5 bases). V lost 3 bases and J 4 bases, leaving 9 bases between the germline ends. CDR3 length: 13 residues. Germline V gene data show CDR1 as SGDLS and CDR2 as YYNGEE. CDR3 loop: CASSAQGPDTQYF. The DNA of the CDR3 is TGTGCCAGCAGCGCTCAGGGTCCAGATACGCAGTATTTT.

The V gene is TRBV29-1, the J gene TRBJ2-2; 9 bases map to TRBD2. Germline assignment: CDR1 SQVTM and CDR2 ANQGSEA. This CDR3 contains 15 residues. Trimming cost V 4 bases and J 4 bases; bases outside gene matches: 7. The CDR3 sequence: CSVVSGSPGTGELFF. The DNA for the CDR3 is TGCAGCGTTGTTAGCGGGAGCCCGGGCACCGGGGAGCTGTTTTTT.